Below, 29 T cell receptor beta chains from the same sample are listed, as sequenced in a study of OX40 agonist ivuxolimab in advanced cancers. Data came from immunoSEQ multiplex PCR; TCRdb stores just in-frame clones and leaves some out. The sample has fewer than 100,000 clones; approximately 89% are singletons. Material: CD4+ or CD8+ T cells sorted from blood, obtained in a trial of the OX40 agonist ivuxolimab. Source of these receptors: an adult with an advanced solid tumor such as melanoma, head and neck, liver or kidney cancer.

The chain carries TRBV10-3 and TRBJ2-6; D is unresolved. Looked up from germline, CDR1 is ENHRY and CDR2 is SYGVKD. The CDR3 has 15 residues. Trimming left V 0 bases short and J 4 bases short, with 7 bases between. The CDR3 spells CAISESRLGANVLTF. The CDR3 DNA sequence: TGTGCCATCAGTGAGTCCAGGTTAGGGGCCAACGTCCTGACTTTC.

This sequence joins TRBV6-5 and TRBJ1-1, with D hard to call. CDR3 size: 14 residues. The germline V gene encodes CDR1 MNHEY and CDR2 SVGAGI. Trimming cost V 0 bases and J 7 bases, with 12 bases left between them. CDR3 loop: CASSYSIGNIEAFF. CDR3 DNA: TGTGCCAGCAGTTACTCGATAGGTAATATTGAAGCTTTCTTT.

The genes are TRBV13 and TRBJ2-7; D call uncertain. V shed 5 bases and J shed 2 bases, with 10 bases lying between them. From germline, CDR1 is PRHDT and CDR2 FYEKMQ (reference sequence). This CDR3 region has 13 residues. CDR3 in amino acids: CASSRTGAYEQYF. As DNA, the CDR3 is TGTGCCAGCAGCAGGACGGGTGCCTACGAGCAGTACTTC.

This chain uses TRBV27 with TRBJ2-7; 12 positions agree with TRBD1. V shed 5 bases and J 6 bases; nucleotides not matched to a gene: 14. The CDR3 has 17 residues. CDR1 MNHEY and CDR2 SMNVEV come from the germline V gene (reference sequence). CDR3 residues: CASSPISGGTGGAEQYF. The DNA of the CDR3 is TGTGCCAGCAGTCCAATATCCGGGGGGACAGGGGGCGCCGAGCAGTACTTC.

The chain carries TRBV28 and TRBJ1-2, with D uncertain. There are 16 residues in the CDR3. Germline CDR1 is MDHEN and CDR2 is SYDVKM. V lost 6 bases, J lost 8 bases, and 25 bases lay in between. This chain's CDR3 is CASRSPSPTPPEGYTF. The CDR3 DNA reads TGTGCCAGCAGGTCCCCTTCACCGACCCCCCCGGAGGGCTACACCTTC.

The rearrangement joins TRBV19 to TRBJ2-7; D gene uncertain. This CDR3 is 12 amino acids long. V was shortened by 6 bases and J by 3 bases, with 9 bases between the two germline ends. CDR1 is LNHDA and CDR2 is SQIVND in the germline V gene (reference sequence). CDR3 sequence reads: CASRSDGYEQYF. The CDR3 DNA sequence: TGTGCCAGTAGGTCAGACGGCTACGAGCAGTACTTC. The full variable domain, its missing parts supplied by reference TRBV19 and TRBJ2-7, is DGGITQSPKYLFRKEGQNVTLSCEQNLNHDAMYWYRQDPGQGLRLIYYSQIVNDFQKGDIAEGYSVSREKKESFPLTVTSAQKNPTAFYLCASRSDGYEQYFGPGTRLTVT.

The CDR3 DNA is TGTGCCAGCAGCTATTCAAGGCACACAGATACGCAGTATTTT. Protein sequence: CASSYSRHTDTQYF. This sequence joins TRBV7-2 and TRBJ2-3, with D unclear. CDR3 length equals 14 residues. Between the trimmed V and J ends, which lost 4 bases and 2 bases, there was a span of 10 bases. Germline lookup yields CDR1 SGHTA and CDR2 FQGNSA.

This chain uses TRBV14 with TRBJ1-1; D is undetermined. Germline V gene lookup returns CDR1 SGHDN and CDR2 FVKESK. The CDR3 has 13 amino acids. V lost 1 base, J lost 11 bases, and 14 bases lay in between. CDR3 sequence (DNA): TGTGCCAGCAGCCAAGGCCCAGACGCGGCCGCTTTCTTT. Its translation is CASSQGPDAAAFF.

This chain uses TRBV14 with TRBJ2-4, with D maybe TRBD1 (5 bases). The CDR3 has 16 residues. Germline V gene lookup returns CDR1 SGHDN and CDR2 FVKESK. Trimming took 0 bases from V and 4 from J, leaving 13 bases between them. CDR3 protein: CASSQDSRRGKNIQYF. CDR3 in DNA: TGTGCCAGCAGCCAAGATTCCAGAAGGGGAAAAAACATTCAGTACTTC.

The rearrangement uses TRBV6-1 and TRBJ1-4; no definite D call. This CDR3 region has 14 residues. V lost 6 bases and J lost 5, with 13 bases in between. Germline CDR1 and CDR2: MNHNS and SASEGT. The CDR3 region has the DNA TGTGCCAGCAGCCCCGCGGGGTACAATGAAAAACTGTTTTTT. It encodes CASSPAGYNEKLFF.

The chain is built from TRBV4-3 and TRBJ1-2; no clear D. V was pared by 4 bases and J by 1 base, with 7 bases between. This CDR3 spans 13 amino acids. From germline, CDR1 is LGHNA and CDR2 YSLEER. The CDR3 spells CASSPQINYGYTF. The CDR3 DNA is TGCGCCAGCAGCCCTCAGATTAACTATGGCTACACCTTC.

The rearrangement uses TRBV21-1 and TRBJ2-7; the table's D call, TRBD1, has no DNA check behind it. TRBV21-1 is flagged as a pseudogene. There are 15 residues in the CDR3. The CDR3 DNA follows: TGTGCCAGCAGACGGGACAGGGTTCGTTTCGGTGAGCAGTACTTC. Protein product: CASRRDRVRFGEQYF.

The count of this clone is one. The chain joins TRBV5-4 to TRBJ1-2, with D perhaps TRBD1 (5 bases). The CDR3 runs 13 residues. CDR1 and CDR2 (germline): SGHNT, YYREEE (reference sequence). Trimming removed 0 bases from V and 6 bases from J, with 9 bases in between. The CDR3 loop reads CASSLEQADGYTF. In DNA form, the CDR3 reads TGTGCCAGCAGCTTGGAACAGGCTGATGGCTACACCTTC.

The chain employs TRBV7-8 and TRBJ2-7, with TRBD2 matching over 10 bases. Germline loops: CDR1 SGHVS, CDR2 FQNEAQ. The ends lost 5 bases at V and 6 bases at J; junction bases unmatched: 10. The CDR3 is 15 residues long. CDR3 nucleotide sequence: TGTGCCAGCAGCCTAATAGCGGGAGGATCTTTCGAGCAGTACTTC. Encoded protein: CASSLIAGGSFEQYF.

In this sample, this clone turned up once. A read error may produce the germline difference seen at one junction end. The chain recombines TRBV30 with TRBJ1-6; unclear D gene. This CDR3 comprises 10 residues. Germline V gene data show CDR1 as GTSNPN and CDR2 as SVGIG (reference sequence). The CDR3 sequence is CTWSVPPLHF. The CDR3 coding sequence is TGTACCTGGAGTGTACCCCCCCTCCACTTT.

V is TRBV7-2 and J is TRBJ2-5, with D perhaps matching TRBD2 (6 bases). This CDR3 spans 14 amino acids. The V end lost 5 bases, the J end lost 1 base, and 11 bases lay between the germline ends. The germline gives CDR1 SGHTA, CDR2 FQGNSA. The CDR3, as DNA: TGTGCCAGCAGCCCCGGGGGAATCCAAGAGACCCAGTACTTC. Its translation is CASSPGGIQETQYF.

V gene TRBV6-5 combines with J gene TRBJ1-5, with TRBD1 matching over 8 bases. Trimming at V came to 8 bases and at J to 0 bases, leaving 6 bases not matched to a gene. This CDR3 spans 15 amino acids. The germline V gene encodes CDR1 MNHEY and CDR2 SVGAGI. CDR3 region: CASSMTGDSNQPQHF. The CDR3 DNA is TGTGCCAGCTCCATGACAGGGGATAGCAATCAGCCCCAGCATTTT.

The chain uses TRBV2 and TRBJ2-7, with TRBD1 identical over 8 bases. Germline-derived CDR1 and CDR2 are SNHLY and FYNNEI. Trimming at V came to 7 bases and at J to 4 bases, leaving 9 bases not matched to a gene. The CDR3 covers 14 residues. The CDR3 DNA sequence: TGTGCCAGCACCGTAGACAGGGGAAGTTACGAGCAGTACTTC. Protein sequence: CASTVDRGSYEQYF.

Of note for this clone: Other nucleotide sequences from this sample produce the same CDR3. The chain is built from TRBV30 and TRBJ2-5; 7 nucleotides line up with TRBD2. The CDR3 is 13 amino acids. Germline-derived CDR1 and CDR2 are GTSNPN and SVGIG (reference sequence). With 3 bases clipped from V and 4 bases from J, the junction kept 5 bases outside the gene matches. The CDR3 loop is CAWSAGRVETQYF. CDR3 coding DNA: TGTGCCTGGAGCGCGGGGAGGGTAGAGACCCAGTACTTC.

The J gene is TRBJ2-1, the V gene TRBV19, with TRBD2 identical over 14 bases. The CDR3 is 15 amino acids. V was clipped by 5 bases and J by 8 bases; unmatched bases: 5. Germline V gives CDR1 LNHDA, CDR2 SQIVND (reference sequence). The CDR3 DNA reads TGTGCCAGTAGTCTCGGGACTAGCGGGGGCGATGAGCAGTTCTTC. It encodes CASSLGTSGGDEQFF.

This clone was seen only a few times. The V gene is TRBV6-6, the J gene TRBJ2-4, with 8 bases that match TRBD1. This CDR3 region has 16 residues. The V gene end was trimmed by 5 bases and the J gene end by 7 bases; junction bases not matched to a gene: 13. The germline gives CDR1 MNHNY, CDR2 SVGAGI (reference sequence). CDR3 DNA: TGTGCCAGCAGTCCCCTCGGCGCGACAGGGGAGAACATTCAGTACTTC. It specifies CASSPLGATGENIQYF.

The chain links TRBV9 to TRBJ2-5, with D possibly matching TRBD2 (5 bases). From germline, CDR1 is SGDLS and CDR2 YYNGEE. This CDR3 has 12 residues. Trimming removed 6 bases from V and 4 bases from J, with 10 bases in between. CDR3: CASNNGGETQYF. In nucleotides, the CDR3 is TGTGCCAGCAACAACGGAGGAGAGACCCAGTACTTC. Full variable domain (missing parts from reference TRBV9 and TRBJ2-5): DSGVTQTPKHLITATGQRVTLRCSPRSGDLSVYWYQQSLDQGLQFLIQYYNGEERAKGNILERFSAQQFPDLHSELNLSSLELGDSALYFCASNNGGETQYFGPGTRLLVL.

This rearrangement joins TRBV5-4 to TRBJ1-2; D is unresolved. The CDR3 runs 12 residues. V was trimmed by 6 bases and J by 7 bases, leaving 13 bases between them. Germline V gene sequence: CDR1 SGHNT, CDR2 YYREEE (reference sequence). The CDR3 DNA reads TGTGCCAGCACCACCGGAACGGGTGGCTACACCTTC. This translates into CASTTGTGGYTF.

This sequence joins TRBV4-2 and TRBJ1-2, with D unclear. This CDR3 comprises 13 residues. In germline, CDR1 is LGHNA, CDR2 YNFKEQ. V was clipped by 1 base and J by 3 bases, with 6 bases between them. The CDR3 region has the DNA TGTGCCAGCAGCCAAGGAGTTGACTATGGCTACACCTTC. It translates to CASSQGVDYGYTF.

The rearrangement joins TRBV19 to TRBJ2-1; maybe TRBD2 (6 bases). This CDR3 comprises 12 residues. The V end was cut by 11 bases, the J end by 7 bases, with 15 bases between. Looked up from germline, CDR1 is LNHDA and CDR2 is SQIVND (reference sequence). The chain's CDR3 is CASYGSGNEQFF. CDR3 DNA: TGTGCCTCTTATGGGAGCGGGAATGAGCAGTTCTTC.

The rearrangement uses TRBV6-5 and TRBJ2-2; D is unresolved. Trimming removed 2 bases at V and 7 bases at J, with 8 bases between. The CDR3 is made up of 13 amino acids. Germline loops: CDR1 MNHEY, CDR2 SVGAGI. The CDR3 DNA follows: TGTGCCAGCAGTTACGCTATTCACGGGGAGCTGTTTTTT. It codes for CASSYAIHGELFF.

The chain employs TRBV7-2 and TRBJ2-3; tentatively, D is TRBD1 or TRBD2 (6 bases each). Between the trimmed V and J ends, which lost 5 bases and 8 bases, there was a span of 11 bases. This CDR3 contains 12 residues. CDR1 is SGHTA, CDR2 FQGNSA, per germline. The CDR3 DNA sequence: TGTGCCAGCAGCCCGGAGGGGGGTACGCAGTATTTT. Amino acid sequence: CASSPEGGTQYF.

The chain uses TRBV30 and TRBJ1-3; TRBD1 might be the D (5 bases). With 2 bases removed from V and 7 bases from J, the gap between germline ends came to 18 bases. The germline V gene has CDR1 GTSNPN and CDR2 SVGIG (reference sequence). This CDR3 is 15 amino acids long. CDR3 amino acids: CAWSSHGTLGNTIYF. The DNA of the CDR3 is TGTGCCTGGAGTTCCCATGGGACTCTTGGGAACACCATATATTTT.

This chain connects TRBV2 to TRBJ2-3, with D maybe TRBD1 (6 bases). Germline assignment: CDR1 SNHLY and CDR2 FYNNEI. The germline V and J ends were trimmed by 6 bases and 1 base, with 11 bases remaining between them. The CDR3 has 14 amino acids. The chain's CDR3 is CASRQGHGTDTQYF. DNA of the CDR3: TGTGCCAGCAGACAGGGTCATGGCACAGATACGCAGTATTTT.